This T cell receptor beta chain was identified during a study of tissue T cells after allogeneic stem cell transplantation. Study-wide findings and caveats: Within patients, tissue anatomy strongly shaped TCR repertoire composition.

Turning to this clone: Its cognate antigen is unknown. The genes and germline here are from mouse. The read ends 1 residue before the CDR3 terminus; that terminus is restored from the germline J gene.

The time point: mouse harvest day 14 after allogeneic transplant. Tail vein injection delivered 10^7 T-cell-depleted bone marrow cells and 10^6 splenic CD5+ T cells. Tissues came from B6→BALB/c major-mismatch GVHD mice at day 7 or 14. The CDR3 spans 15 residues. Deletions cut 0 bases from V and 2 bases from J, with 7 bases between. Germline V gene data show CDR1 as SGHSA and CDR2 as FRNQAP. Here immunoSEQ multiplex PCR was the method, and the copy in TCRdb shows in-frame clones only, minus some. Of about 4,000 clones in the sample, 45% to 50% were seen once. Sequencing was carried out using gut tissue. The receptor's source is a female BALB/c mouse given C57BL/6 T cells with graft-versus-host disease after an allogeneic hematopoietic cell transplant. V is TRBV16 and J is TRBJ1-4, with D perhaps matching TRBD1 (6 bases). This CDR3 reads CASSLEGHSNERLFF. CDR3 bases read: TGTGCAAGCAGCTTAGAGGGACACTCCAACGAAAGATTATTT.